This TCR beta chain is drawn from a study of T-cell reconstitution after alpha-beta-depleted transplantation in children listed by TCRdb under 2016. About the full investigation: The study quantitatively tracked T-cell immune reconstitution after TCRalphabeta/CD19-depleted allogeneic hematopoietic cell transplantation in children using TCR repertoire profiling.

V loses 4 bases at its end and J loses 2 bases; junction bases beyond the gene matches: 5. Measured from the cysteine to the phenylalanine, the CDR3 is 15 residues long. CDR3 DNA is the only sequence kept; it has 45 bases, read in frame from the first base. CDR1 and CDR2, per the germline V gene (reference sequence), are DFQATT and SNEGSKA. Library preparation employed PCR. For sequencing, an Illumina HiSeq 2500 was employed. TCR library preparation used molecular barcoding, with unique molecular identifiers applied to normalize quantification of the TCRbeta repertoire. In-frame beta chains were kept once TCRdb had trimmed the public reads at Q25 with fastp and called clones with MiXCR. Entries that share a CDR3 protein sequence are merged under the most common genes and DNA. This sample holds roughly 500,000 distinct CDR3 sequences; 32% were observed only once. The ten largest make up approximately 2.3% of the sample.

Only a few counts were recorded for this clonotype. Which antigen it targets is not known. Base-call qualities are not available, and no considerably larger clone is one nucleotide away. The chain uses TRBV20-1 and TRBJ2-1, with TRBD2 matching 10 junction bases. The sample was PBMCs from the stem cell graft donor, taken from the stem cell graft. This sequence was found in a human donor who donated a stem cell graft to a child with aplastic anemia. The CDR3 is CSAIGLAVPYNEQFF. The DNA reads TGCAGTGCTATAGGACTAGCGGTACCCTACAATGAGCAGTTCTTC.